This TCR beta chain is drawn from a study of cytomegalovirus exposure and HLA in healthy donors. General observations from the study: HLA allele associations emerged for about 16,000 TCR beta sequences in a later analysis, at 0.05 false discovery rate. Of the V segments, some could not be distinguished, including TRBV6-2 and TRBV6-3, and were excluded.

Participants comprised healthy donors of bone marrow. PCR primers comprised 60 Vbeta and 13 Jbeta primers. Some clones are missing from TCRdb's copy, which holds only in-frame ones; the method was immunoSEQ multiplex PCR. The top ten clones hold approximately 6.5% of a sample with around 150,000 clones, just under 65% of them seen once. This CDR3 is built from 14 residues. CDR1 is SEHNR, CDR2 FQNEAQ, per germline (reference sequence). The V segment lost 5 bases and the J segment 4 bases; nucleotides outside the gene matches: 4. To note about this clone: The antigen is undetermined.

The source is a woman aged 60 to 75 in good health and CMV-seropositive. Source material: PBMCs. The rearrangement links TRBV7-9 to TRBJ2-3; 9 positions match TRBD2. The CDR3 here is CASSPGLASDTQYF. The CDR3 DNA reads TGTGCCAGCAGCCCGGGACTAGCATCAGATACGCAGTATTTT.